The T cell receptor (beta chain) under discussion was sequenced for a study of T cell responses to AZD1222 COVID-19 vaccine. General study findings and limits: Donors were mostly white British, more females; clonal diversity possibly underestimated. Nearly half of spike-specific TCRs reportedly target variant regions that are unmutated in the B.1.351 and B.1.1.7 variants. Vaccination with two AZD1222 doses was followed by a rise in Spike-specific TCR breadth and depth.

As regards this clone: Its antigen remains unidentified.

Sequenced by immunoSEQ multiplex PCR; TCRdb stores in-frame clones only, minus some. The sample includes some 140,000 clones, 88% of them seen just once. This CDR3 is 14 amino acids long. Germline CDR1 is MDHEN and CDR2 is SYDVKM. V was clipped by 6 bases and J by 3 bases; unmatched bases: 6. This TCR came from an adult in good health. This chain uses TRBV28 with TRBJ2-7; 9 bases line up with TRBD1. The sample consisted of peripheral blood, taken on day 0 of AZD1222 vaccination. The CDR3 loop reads CASRRTGEGYEQYF. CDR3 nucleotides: TGTGCCAGCAGAAGGACAGGGGAGGGCTACGAGCAGTACTTC.